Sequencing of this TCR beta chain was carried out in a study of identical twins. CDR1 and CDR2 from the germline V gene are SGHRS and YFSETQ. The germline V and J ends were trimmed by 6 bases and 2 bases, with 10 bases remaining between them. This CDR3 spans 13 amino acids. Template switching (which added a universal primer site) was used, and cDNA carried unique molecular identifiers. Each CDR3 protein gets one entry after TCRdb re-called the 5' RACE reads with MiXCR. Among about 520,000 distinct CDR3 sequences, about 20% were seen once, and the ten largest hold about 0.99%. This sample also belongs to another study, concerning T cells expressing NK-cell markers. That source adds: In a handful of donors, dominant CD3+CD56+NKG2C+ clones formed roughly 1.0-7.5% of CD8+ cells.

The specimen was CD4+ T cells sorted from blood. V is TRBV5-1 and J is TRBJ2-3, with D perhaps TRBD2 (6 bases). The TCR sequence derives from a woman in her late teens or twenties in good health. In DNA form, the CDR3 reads TGCGCCAGCATGGAGGGTCCCACAGATACGCAGTATTTT. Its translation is CASMEGPTDTQYF. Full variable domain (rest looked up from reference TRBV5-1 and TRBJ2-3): KAGVTQTPRYLIKTRGQQVTLSCSPISGHRSVSWYQQTPGQGLQFLFEYFSETQRNKGNFPGRFSGRQFSNSRSEMNVSTLELGDSALYLCASMEGPTDTQYFGPGTRLTVL.